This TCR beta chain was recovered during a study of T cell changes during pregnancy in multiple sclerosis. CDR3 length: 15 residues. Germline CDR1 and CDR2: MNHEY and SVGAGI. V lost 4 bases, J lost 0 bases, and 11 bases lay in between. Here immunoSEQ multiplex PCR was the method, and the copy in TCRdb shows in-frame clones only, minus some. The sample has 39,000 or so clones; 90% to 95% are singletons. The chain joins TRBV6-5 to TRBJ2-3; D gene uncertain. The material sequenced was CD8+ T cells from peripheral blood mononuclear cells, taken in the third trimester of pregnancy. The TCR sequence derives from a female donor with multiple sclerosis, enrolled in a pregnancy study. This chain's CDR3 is CASSSLLKSTDTQYF. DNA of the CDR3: TGTGCCAGCAGTTCCCTACTGAAGAGCACAGATACGCAGTATTTT.